This passage covers 7 T cell receptor beta chains from one sample sequenced in a study of T cells in Graves' hyperthyroidism and ophthalmopathy. TCR beta CDR3 sequences were amplified from RNA transcripts. The HTBI primer set served for first-round RT-PCR of the TCR CDR3. TCRdb used MiXCR to reprocess the multiplex PCR reads, holding one entry per CDR3 protein. This sample has 300,000 or so distinct CDR3 sequences, with approximately 18% found just once. The sample taken for sequencing was blood. The source is a woman in her fifties or sixties with Graves' hyperthyroidism.

This clonotype has ten or more counts. This chain uses TRBV10-1 with TRBJ2-3; perhaps TRBD1 as D (5 bases). Germline CDR1 is WNHNN and CDR2 is SYGVQD (reference sequence). Trimming stripped 3 bases from V and 3 bases from J, with 7 bases between. This CDR3 has 13 residues. The CDR3 DNA reads TGCGCCAGCAGTGACCAGGGAACAGATACGCAGTATTTT. This encodes CASSDQGTDTQYF.

This clonotype was seen a handful of times. One end of the junction fails to match germline, which may point to a read error. This chain uses TRBV5-1 with TRBJ1-2; D gene ambiguous. Germline V lookup: CDR1 SGHRS, CDR2 YFSETQ. This CDR3 region has 14 residues. The CDR3 sequence: CVSSLDRFASGYTF. In nucleotides, the CDR3 is TGCGTCAGCAGCTTGGATCGTTTCGCGAGCGGCTACACCTTC. Based on the CDR3 plus reference TRBV5-1 and TRBJ1-2, the full variable domain is KAGVTQTPRYLIKTRGQQVTLSCSPISGHRSVSWYQQTPGQGLQFLFEYFSETQRNKGNFPGRFSGRQFSNSRSEMNVSTLELGDSALYLCVSSLDRFASGYTFGSGTRLTVV.

The table lists this clonotype with a few counts. This chain uses TRBV20-1 with TRBJ1-1; 8 positions match TRBD1. After removal of 4 bases from V and 1 base from J, the junction contained 2 bases not matched to a gene. CDR3 size: 13 residues. Germline V gene sequence: CDR1 DFQATT, CDR2 SNEGSKA (reference sequence). The CDR3: CSANRGRNTEAFF. CDR3 sequence (DNA): TGCAGTGCTAACAGGGGGAGGAACACTGAAGCTTTCTTT.

The rearrangement uses TRBV10-2 and TRBJ1-2, with D unresolved. Germline V gene sequence: CDR1 WSHSY, CDR2 SAAADI. The CDR3 runs 11 residues. Trimming took 2 bases from V and 9 from J, leaving 7 bases between them. The CDR3 loop reads CASSEGTSYTF. CDR3 DNA: TGCGCCAGCAGTGAGGGTACGAGCTACACCTTC.

V gene TRBV12-3 or TRBV12-4 combines with J gene TRBJ2-1; TRBD2 matches 9 bases. Losses at the gene ends were 3 bases for V and 7 bases for J; bases not matched to a gene: 7. The CDR3 is 15 amino acids. CDR3 bases: TGTGCCAGCAGTTTGTTAGCGGGAGTGGGAAATGAGCAGTTCTTC. This encodes CASSLLAGVGNEQFF.

This clonotype was detected ten times or more. This chain joins TRBV19 and TRBJ1-1, with D uncertain. Per germline, CDR1 LNHDA and CDR2 SQIVND (reference sequence). The CDR3 totals 12 residues. V lost 5 bases and J 0 bases, leaving 4 bases between the germline ends. CDR3 nucleotides: TGTGCCAGTAGTTCCATGAACACTGAAGCTTTCTTT. Translation gives CASSSMNTEAFF.

This clonotype was found a few times. This chain links TRBV19 with TRBJ2-2; 11 bases line up with TRBD2. This CDR3 contains 18 residues. Unmatched junction bases numbered 12, after V lost 7 bases and J lost 2 bases. Germline V gives CDR1 LNHDA, CDR2 SQIVND (reference sequence). CDR3 in DNA: TGTGCCAGTACGCGATCTAGCGGGGGGCCTATTAACACCGGGGAGCTGTTTTTT. Translating it yields CASTRSSGGPINTGELFF. Combining the CDR3 with reference TRBV19 and TRBJ2-2 gives the whole variable domain DGGITQSPKYLFRKEGQNVTLSCEQNLNHDAMYWYRQDPGQGLRLIYYSQIVNDFQKGDIAEGYSVSREKKESFPLTVTSAQKNPTAFYLCASTRSSGGPINTGELFFGEGSRLTVL.